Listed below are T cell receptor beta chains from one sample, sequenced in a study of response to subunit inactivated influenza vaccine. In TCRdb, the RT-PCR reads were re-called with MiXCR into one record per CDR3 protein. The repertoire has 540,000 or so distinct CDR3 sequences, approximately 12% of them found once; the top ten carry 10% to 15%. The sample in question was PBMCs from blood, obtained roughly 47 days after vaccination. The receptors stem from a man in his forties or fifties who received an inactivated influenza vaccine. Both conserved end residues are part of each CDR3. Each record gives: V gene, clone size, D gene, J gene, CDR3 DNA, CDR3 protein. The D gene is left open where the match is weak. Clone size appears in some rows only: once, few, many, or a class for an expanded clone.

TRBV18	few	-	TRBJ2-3	TGTGCCAGCTCACGAGAACAGGGAAACACAGATACGCAGTATTTT	CASSREQGNTDTQYF
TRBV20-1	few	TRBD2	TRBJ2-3	TGCAGTGCTAGAGATGCGGAGCGGGGGATCACAGATACGCAGTATTTT	CSARDAERGITDTQYF
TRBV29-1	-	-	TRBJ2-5	TGCAGCGTTGAAGACTATCGGGAGACCCAGCACTTC	CSVEDYRETQHF
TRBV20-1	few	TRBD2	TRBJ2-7	TGCAGTGCTAGGGGCCCGGGAGGGCCCCACGAGCAGTACTTC	CSARGPGGPHEQYF
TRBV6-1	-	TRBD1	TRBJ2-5	TGTGCCAGCAGCCCTACAGGGGCGAAAGAGACCCAGTACTTC	CASSPTGAKETQYF
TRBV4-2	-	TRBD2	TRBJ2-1	TGTGCCAGCAGCCAAGAGTGGGGTAGGGGTAGACTAGCGGGAGTATACAATGAGCAGTTCTTC	CASSQEWGRGRLAGVYNEQFF
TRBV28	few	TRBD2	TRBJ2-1	TGTGCCAGCAGTTTCTGGACTAGCGGGAGTGGAAATGAGCAGTTCTTC	CASSFWTSGSGNEQFF
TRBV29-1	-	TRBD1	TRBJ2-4	TGCAGCGTAGGGACAGGGGATATACGACGCTTAGCCAAAAACATTCAGTACTTC	CSVGTGDIRRLAKNIQYF
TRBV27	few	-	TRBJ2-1	TGTGCCAGCAGTTTGAGCGGACTGGGCTACAATGAGCAGTTCTTC	CASSLSGLGYNEQFF
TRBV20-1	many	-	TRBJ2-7	TGCAGTGCTGGGGAATACGAGCAGTACTTC	CSAGEYEQYF
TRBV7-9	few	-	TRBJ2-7	TGTGCCAGCAGCTTAGAGTTGGAGCAGTACTTC	CASSLELEQYF
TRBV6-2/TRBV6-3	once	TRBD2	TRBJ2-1	TGTGCCAGCAGTTACTTCAGAGGGACTACACTTTATGATGAGCAGTTCTTC	CASSYFRGTTLYDEQFF
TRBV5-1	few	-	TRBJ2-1	TGCGCCAGCAGCTTACGGGGGTGGGAGCAGTTCTTC	CASSLRGWEQFF
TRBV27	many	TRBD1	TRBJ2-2	TGTGCCACTCGGACAGGGACGAACACCGGGGAGCTGTTTTTT	CATRTGTNTGELFF
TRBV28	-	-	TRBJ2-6	TGTGCCAGCAGAGAGGGGACTGGGGCCAACGTCCTGACTTTC	CASREGTGANVLTF
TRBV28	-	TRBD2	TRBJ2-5	TGTGCCAGCAGTCCGGGGACTAGCGGGAGACAAGAGACCCAGTACTTC	CASSPGTSGRQETQYF
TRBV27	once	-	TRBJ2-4	TGTGCCAGCAGTCCCGATGGTTGGGGCGACCGAACAGCCAAAAACATTCAGTACTTC	CASSPDGWGDRTAKNIQYF
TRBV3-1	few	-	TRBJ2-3	TGTGCCAGCAGCCAAGGCCGGAAATCTAGCACAGATACGCAGTATTTT	CASSQGRKSSTDTQYF
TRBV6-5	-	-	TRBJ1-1	TGTGCCAGCAGTTACTCCCGGCAGGTGAACACTGAAGCTTTCTTT	CASSYSRQVNTEAFF
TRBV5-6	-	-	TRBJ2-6	TGTGCCAGCAGCTTGGCCTACAGGCATCTCTCTGGGGCCAACGTCCTGACTTTC	CASSLAYRHLSGANVLTF
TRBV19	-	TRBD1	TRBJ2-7	TGTGCCAGTACGAGCCGGGACAGGGGCTACGAGCAGTACTTC	CASTSRDRGYEQYF
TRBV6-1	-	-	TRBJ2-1	TGTGCCAGCAGCCCATGGGGGGGGGCTTCACATGAGCAGTTCTTC	CASSPWGGASHEQFF
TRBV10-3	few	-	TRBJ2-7	TGTGCCATCAGTGTAGAAGGTAGCTACGAGCAGTACTTC	CAISVEGSYEQYF
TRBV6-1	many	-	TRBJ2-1	TGTGCCAGCAGCTTAAGCGGGTTCTCCTCCTACAATGAGCAGTTCTTC	CASSLSGFSSYNEQFF
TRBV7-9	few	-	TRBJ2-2	TGTGCCAGCGGAGGAGAGAACACCGGGGAGCTGTTTTTT	CASGGENTGELFF
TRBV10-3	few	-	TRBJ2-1	TGTGCCATCACGATCGGCCCGGGAGACACCAATGAGCAGTTCTTC	CAITIGPGDTNEQFF
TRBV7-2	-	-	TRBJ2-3	TGTGCCAGCCGCCCTGACGGATGGGGCACAGATACGCAGTATTTT	CASRPDGWGTDTQYF
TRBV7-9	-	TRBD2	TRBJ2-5	TGTGCCAGCAGCACCGGGACTAGCGGAATACAAGAGACCCAGTACTTC	CASSTGTSGIQETQYF
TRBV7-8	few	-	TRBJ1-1	TGTGCCAGCAGCTTAGGAGGGTGGAACACTGAAGCTTTCTTT	CASSLGGWNTEAFF
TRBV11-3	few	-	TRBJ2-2	TGTGCCAGCAGCTCGCCGGACGCGCGGAACACCGGGGAGCTGTTTTTT	CASSSPDARNTGELFF
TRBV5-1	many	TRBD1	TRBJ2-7	TGCGCCAGCAGCCCGACCGGGACAGGGTCCTACGAGCAGTACTTC	CASSPTGTGSYEQYF
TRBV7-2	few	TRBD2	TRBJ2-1	TGTGCCAGCAGCACCTCTAGCGGTTATATCCAGGGTGAGCAGTTCTTC	CASSTSSGYIQGEQFF
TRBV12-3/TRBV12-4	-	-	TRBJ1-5	TGTGCCAGCAGTCCTAATTATGAACCCCAGCATTTT	CASSPNYEPQHF
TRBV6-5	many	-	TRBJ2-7	TGTGCCAGCACCGCTGACTTCTACGAGCAGTACTTC	CASTADFYEQYF
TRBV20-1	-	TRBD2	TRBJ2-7	TGCAGTGCTCAGAGCGGGGGCTCCTACGAGCAGTACTTC	CSAQSGGSYEQYF